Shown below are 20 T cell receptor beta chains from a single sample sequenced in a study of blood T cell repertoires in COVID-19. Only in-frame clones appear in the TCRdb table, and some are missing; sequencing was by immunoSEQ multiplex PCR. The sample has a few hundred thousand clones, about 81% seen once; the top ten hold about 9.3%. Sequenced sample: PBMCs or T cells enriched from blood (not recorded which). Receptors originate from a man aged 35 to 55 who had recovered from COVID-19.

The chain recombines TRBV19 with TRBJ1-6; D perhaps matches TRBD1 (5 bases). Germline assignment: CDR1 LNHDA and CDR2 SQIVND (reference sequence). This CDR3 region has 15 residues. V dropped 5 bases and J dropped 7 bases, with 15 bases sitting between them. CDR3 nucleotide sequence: TGTGCCAGTAGTCTTTCGGCAGGGCCCAATTCACCCCTCCACTTT. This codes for CASSLSAGPNSPLHF.

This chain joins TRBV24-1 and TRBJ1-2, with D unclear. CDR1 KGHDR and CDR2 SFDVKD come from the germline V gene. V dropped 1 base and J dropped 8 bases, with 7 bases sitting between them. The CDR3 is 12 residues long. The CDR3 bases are TGTGCCACCAGTGATTTCCGGGAAGGCTACACCTTC. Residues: CATSDFREGYTF.

The CDR3 here is CASSLQDRDGYTF. The DNA for the CDR3 is TGTGCCAGCAGCTTGCAGGACAGGGATGGCTACACCTTC. The chain links TRBV5-4 to TRBJ1-2; 8 bases match TRBD1. The CDR3 length is 13 residues. Germline CDR1 is SGHNT and CDR2 is YYREEE (reference sequence). V shed 1 base, J shed 6 bases, and the junction held 2 bases outside the gene matches.

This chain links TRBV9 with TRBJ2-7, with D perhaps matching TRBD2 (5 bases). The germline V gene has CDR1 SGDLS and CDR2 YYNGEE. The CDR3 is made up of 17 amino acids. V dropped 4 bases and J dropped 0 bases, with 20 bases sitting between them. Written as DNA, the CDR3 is TGTGCCAGCAGCTTTCCTCGACACCGGGATTTCTCCTACGAGCAGTACTTC. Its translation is CASSFPRHRDFSYEQYF.

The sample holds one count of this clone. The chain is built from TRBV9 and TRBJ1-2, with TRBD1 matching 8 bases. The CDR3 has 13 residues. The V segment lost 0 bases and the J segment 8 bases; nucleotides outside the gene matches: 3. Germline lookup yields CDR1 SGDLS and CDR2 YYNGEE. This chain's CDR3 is CASSVVAGGGYTF. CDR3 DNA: TGTGCCAGCAGCGTAGTGGCAGGGGGCGGCTACACCTTC.

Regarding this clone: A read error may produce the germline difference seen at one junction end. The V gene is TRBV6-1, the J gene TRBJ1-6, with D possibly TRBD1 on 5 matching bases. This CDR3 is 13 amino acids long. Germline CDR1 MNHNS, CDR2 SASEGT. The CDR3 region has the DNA TGTGCCAGCCGTGAGACAGCCAATTCACCCCTCCACTTT. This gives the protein CASRETANSPLHF.

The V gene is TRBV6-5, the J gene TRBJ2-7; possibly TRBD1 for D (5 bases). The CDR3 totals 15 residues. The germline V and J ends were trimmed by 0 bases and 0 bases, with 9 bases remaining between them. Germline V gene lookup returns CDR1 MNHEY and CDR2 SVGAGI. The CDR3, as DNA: TGTGCCAGCAGTTACTCTGCAGGGTCCTCCTACGAGCAGTACTTC. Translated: CASSYSAGSSYEQYF.

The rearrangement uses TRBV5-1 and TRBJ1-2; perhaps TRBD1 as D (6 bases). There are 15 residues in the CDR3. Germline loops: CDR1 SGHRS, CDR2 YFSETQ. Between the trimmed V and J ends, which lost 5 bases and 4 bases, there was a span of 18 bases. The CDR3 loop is CASSRTAGEAYGYTF. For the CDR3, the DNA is TGCGCCAGCAGTCGGACGGCAGGGGAAGCCTATGGCTACACCTTC.

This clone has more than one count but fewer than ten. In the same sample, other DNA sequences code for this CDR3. The CDR3 loop reads CASSTRGTYEQYF. The CDR3 region has the DNA TGTGCCAGTAGTACCAGGGGTACTTACGAGCAGTACTTC. The J gene is TRBJ2-7, the V gene TRBV19; possible D gene TRBD1, 6 bases. CDR1 and CDR2 (germline): LNHDA, SQIVND (reference sequence). V was shortened by 4 bases and J by 4 bases, with 11 bases between the two germline ends. The CDR3 spans 13 residues.

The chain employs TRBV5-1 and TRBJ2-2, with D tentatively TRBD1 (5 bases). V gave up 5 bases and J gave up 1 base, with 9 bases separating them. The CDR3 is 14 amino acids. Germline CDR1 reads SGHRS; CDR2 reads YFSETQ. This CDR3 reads CASRQEQNTGELFF. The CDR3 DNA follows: TGCGCCAGCAGACAGGAGCAGAACACCGGGGAGCTGTTTTTT.

DNA for the CDR3: TGTGCCAGCAGCCAAGTTCCGGGAGAACTCACAGATACGCAGTATTTT. Translation gives CASSQVPGELTDTQYF. The V call is TRBV3-1 (or the pseudogene TRBV3-2), the J call TRBJ2-3, with D perhaps TRBD2 (6 bases). From germline, CDR1 is LGHDT and CDR2 YNNKEL (reference sequence). The germline V and J ends were trimmed by 1 base and 2 bases, with 13 bases remaining between them. This CDR3 region has 16 residues.

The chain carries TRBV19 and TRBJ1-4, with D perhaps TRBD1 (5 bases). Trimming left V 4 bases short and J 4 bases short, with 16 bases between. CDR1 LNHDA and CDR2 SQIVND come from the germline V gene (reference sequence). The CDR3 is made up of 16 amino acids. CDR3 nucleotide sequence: TGTGCCAGTAGTACCCACCGCCAGGGCCTTAATGAAAAACTGTTTTTT. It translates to CASSTHRQGLNEKLFF. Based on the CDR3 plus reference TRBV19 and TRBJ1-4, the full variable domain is DGGITQSPKYLFRKEGQNVTLSCEQNLNHDAMYWYRQDPGQGLRLIYYSQIVNDFQKGDIAEGYSVSREKKESFPLTVTSAQKNPTAFYLCASSTHRQGLNEKLFFGSGTQLSVL.

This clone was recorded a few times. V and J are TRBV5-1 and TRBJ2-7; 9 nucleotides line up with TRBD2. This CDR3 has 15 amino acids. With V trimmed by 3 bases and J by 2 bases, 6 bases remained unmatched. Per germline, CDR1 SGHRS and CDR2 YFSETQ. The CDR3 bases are TGCGCCAGCAGCTACACGACTAGCGGAACCTACGAGCAGTACTTC. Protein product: CASSYTTSGTYEQYF.

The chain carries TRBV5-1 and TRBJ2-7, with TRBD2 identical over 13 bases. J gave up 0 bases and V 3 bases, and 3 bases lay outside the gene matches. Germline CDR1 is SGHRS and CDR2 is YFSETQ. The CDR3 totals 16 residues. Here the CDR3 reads CASSSTSGGSSYEQYF. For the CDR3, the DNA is TGCGCCAGCAGCTCGACTAGCGGGGGGAGCTCCTACGAGCAGTACTTC.

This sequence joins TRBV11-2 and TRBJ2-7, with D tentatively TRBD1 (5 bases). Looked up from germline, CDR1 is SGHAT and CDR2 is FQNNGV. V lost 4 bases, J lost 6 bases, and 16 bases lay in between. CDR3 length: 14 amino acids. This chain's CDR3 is CASSSSSGSGEQYF. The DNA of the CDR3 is TGTGCCAGCAGCTCCTCATCAGGGTCGGGCGAGCAGTACTTC.

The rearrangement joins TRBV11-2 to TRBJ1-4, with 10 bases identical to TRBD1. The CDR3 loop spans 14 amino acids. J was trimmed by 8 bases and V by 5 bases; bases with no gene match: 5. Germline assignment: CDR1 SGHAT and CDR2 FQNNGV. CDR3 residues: CASSRDRGGEKLFF. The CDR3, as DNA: TGTGCCAGCAGCCGGGACAGGGGAGGCGAAAAACTGTTTTTT.

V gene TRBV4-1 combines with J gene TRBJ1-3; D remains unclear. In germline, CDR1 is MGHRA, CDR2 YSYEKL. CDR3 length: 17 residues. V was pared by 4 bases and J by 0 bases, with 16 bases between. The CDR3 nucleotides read TGCGCCAGCAGCCCGAACCCAGCAGGAACCTCTGGAAACACCATATATTTT. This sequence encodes CASSPNPAGTSGNTIYF.

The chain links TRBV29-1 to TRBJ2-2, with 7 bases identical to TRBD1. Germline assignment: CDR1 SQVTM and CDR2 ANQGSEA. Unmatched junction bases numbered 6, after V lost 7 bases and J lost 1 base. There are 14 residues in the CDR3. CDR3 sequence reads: CSAVGDRNTGELFF. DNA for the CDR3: TGCAGCGCTGTAGGGGACAGGAACACCGGGGAGCTGTTTTTT.

This CDR3 reads CASSTAGYNYNEQFF. CDR3 bases: TGTGCCAGCAGTACTGCGGGGTACAACTACAATGAGCAGTTCTTC. The chain uses TRBV2 and TRBJ2-1, with D perhaps TRBD2 (6 bases). With 5 bases removed from V and 3 bases from J, the gap between germline ends came to 14 bases. The CDR3 is made up of 15 amino acids. CDR1 is SNHLY and CDR2 is FYNNEI in the germline V gene.

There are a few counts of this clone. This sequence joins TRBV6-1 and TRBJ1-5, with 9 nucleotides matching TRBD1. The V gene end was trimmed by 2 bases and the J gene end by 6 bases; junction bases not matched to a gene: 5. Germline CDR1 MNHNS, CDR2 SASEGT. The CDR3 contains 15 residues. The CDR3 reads CASSEPDRGGQPQHF. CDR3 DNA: TGTGCCAGCAGTGAACCCGACAGGGGGGGTCAGCCCCAGCATTTT.